One and the same sample provided the 2 T cell receptor beta chains below, sequenced in a study of tumor and adjacent non-tumor tissue in lung cancer. The library came from three nested PCR rounds adapted from ARM-PCR protocols. TCRdb re-analysed the multiplex PCR reads in MiXCR, keeping a single row per CDR3 protein. The table has more than 70,000 distinct CDR3 sequences, around 59% seen once; the top ten hold roughly 15%. RNA was extracted from bulk tissue without any cell sorting. Sequencing input: lung tumor tissue. The receptors stem from a man between 65 and 80 years old with non-small cell lung cancer.

Worth noting for this clonotype: A much bigger clone sits one base away, suggesting this may be a read error. This chain connects TRBV5-1 to TRBJ1-6; weak D call: TRBD1 (6 bases). The CDR3 contains 14 residues. Germline CDR1 and CDR2: SGHRS and YFSETQ. Written as DNA, the CDR3 is TGCACCAGCAGCTTGGGCAGGGGAAATTCACCCCTCCACTTT. Its translation is CTSSLGRGNSPLHF.

Concerning this clonotype: Given the absence of the conserved phenylalanine or tryptophan at the CDR3 end, a read error is likely. This sequence joins TRBV11-2 and TRBJ2-1; D may be TRBD2 (6 bases). Trimming removed 1 base from V and 4 bases from J, with 14 bases in between. This CDR3 has 16 amino acids. The germline V gene encodes CDR1 SGHAT and CDR2 FQNNGV. This chain's CDR3 is CASSLGGSGRYNEQFY. The DNA of the CDR3 is TGTGCCAGCAGCTTAGGAGGTAGTGGGAGGTACAATGAGCAGTTCTAC.